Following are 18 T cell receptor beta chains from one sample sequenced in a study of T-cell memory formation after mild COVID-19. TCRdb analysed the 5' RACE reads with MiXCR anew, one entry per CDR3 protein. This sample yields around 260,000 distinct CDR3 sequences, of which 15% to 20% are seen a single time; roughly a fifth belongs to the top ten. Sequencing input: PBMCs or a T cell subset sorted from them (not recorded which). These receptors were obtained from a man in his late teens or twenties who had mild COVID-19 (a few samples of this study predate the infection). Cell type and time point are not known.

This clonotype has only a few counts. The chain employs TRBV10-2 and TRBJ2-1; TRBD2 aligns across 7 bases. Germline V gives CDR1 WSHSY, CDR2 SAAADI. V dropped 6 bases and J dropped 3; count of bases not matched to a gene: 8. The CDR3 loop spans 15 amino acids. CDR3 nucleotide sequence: TGCGCCAGCAGGGAGGAGGCGGGGGACTACAATGAGCAGTTCTTC. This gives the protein CASREEAGDYNEQFF.

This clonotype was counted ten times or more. The CDR3 nucleotides are TGTGCCAGCAGCAACCACCCTGGACTATCCAATGAGCAGTTCTTC. It yields the protein CASSNHPGLSNEQFF. The gene calls are TRBV9 and TRBJ2-1; maybe TRBD2 (6 bases). CDR3 length: 15 residues. Germline V lookup: CDR1 SGDLS, CDR2 YYNGEE. Trimming shortened V by 4 bases and J by 6 bases, and 17 bases separated the two germline ends.

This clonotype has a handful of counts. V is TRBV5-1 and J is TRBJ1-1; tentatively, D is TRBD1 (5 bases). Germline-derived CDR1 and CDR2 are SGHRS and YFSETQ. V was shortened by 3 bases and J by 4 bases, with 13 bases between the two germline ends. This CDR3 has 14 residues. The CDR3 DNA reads TGCGCCAGCAGCTCGCAGGGAGGGGTCACTGAAGCTTTCTTT. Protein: CASSSQGGVTEAFF.

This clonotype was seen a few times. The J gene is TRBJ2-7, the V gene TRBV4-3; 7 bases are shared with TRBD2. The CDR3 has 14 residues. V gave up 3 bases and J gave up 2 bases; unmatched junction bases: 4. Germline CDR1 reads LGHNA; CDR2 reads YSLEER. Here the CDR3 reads CASSHARGTYEQYF. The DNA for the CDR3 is TGCGCCAGCAGCCACGCGCGGGGGACCTACGAGCAGTACTTC.

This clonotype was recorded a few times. As DNA, the CDR3 is TGTGCCAGCAGTCCTACAGGGCACGGGGCCAACGTCCTGACTTTC. Residues: CASSPTGHGANVLTF. J is TRBJ2-6 and V is TRBV7-3; TRBD1 is a possible D gene (6 bases). The germline V gene has CDR1 SGHTA and CDR2 FQGTGA. V shed 6 bases and J shed 4 bases, with 13 bases lying between them. The CDR3 contains 15 residues.

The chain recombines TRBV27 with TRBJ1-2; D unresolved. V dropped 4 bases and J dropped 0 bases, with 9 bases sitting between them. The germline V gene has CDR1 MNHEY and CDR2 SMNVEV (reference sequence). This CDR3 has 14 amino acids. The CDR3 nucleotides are TGTGCCAGCAGTTCCTATGCGTCTAACTATGGCTACACCTTC. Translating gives CASSSYASNYGYTF.

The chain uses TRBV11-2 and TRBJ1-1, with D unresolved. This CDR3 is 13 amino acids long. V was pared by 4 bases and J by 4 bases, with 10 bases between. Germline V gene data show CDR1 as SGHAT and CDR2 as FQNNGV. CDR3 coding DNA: TGTGCCAGCAGCTGGGAGAGTTTCACTGAAGCTTTCTTT. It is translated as CASSWESFTEAFF.

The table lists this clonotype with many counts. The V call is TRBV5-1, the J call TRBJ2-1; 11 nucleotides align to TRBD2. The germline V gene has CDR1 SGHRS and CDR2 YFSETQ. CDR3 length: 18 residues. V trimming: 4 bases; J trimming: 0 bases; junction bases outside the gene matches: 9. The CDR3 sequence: CASSTGTSGKSSYNEQFF. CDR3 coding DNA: TGCGCCAGCAGCACCGGGACTAGCGGTAAAAGCTCCTACAATGAGCAGTTCTTC. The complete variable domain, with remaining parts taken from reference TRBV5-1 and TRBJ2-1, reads KAGVTQTPRYLIKTRGQQVTLSCSPISGHRSVSWYQQTPGQGLQFLFEYFSETQRNKGNFPGRFSGRQFSNSRSEMNVSTLELGDSALYLCASSTGTSGKSSYNEQFFGPGTRLTVL.

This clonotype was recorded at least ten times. The CDR3 is CASSAGTGGTDTQYF. The CDR3 bases are TGTGCCAGCAGCGCCGGGACAGGGGGCACAGATACGCAGTATTTT. J is TRBJ2-3 and V is TRBV7-9; 10 bases fit TRBD1. Germline V gene lookup returns CDR1 SEHNR and CDR2 FQNEAQ (reference sequence). V trimming: 5 bases; J trimming: 1 base; junction bases outside the gene matches: 3. The CDR3 has 15 amino acids.

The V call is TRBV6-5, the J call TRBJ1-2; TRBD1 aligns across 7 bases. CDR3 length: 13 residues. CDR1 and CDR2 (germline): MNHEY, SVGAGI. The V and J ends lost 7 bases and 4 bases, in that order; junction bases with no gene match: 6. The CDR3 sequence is CASMQGGGYGYTF. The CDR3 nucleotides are TGTGCCAGCATGCAGGGGGGCGGCTATGGCTACACCTTC.

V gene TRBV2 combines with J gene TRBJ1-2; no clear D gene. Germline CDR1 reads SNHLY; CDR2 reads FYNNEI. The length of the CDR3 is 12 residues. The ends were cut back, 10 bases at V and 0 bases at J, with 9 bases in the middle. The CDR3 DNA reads TGTGCCATCTCAGCAGCTAACTATGGCTACACCTTC. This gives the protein CAISAANYGYTF. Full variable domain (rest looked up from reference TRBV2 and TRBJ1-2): EPEVTQTPSHQVTQMGQEVILRCVPISNHLYFYWYRQILGQKVEFLVSFYNNEISEKSEIFDDQFSVERPDGSNFTLKIRSTKLEDSAMYFCAISAANYGYTFGSGTRLTVV.

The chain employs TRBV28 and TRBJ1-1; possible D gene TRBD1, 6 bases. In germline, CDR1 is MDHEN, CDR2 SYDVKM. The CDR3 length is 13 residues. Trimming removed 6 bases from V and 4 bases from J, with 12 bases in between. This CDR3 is CASRFTGFTEAFF. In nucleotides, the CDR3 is TGTGCCAGCAGGTTTACAGGGTTCACTGAAGCTTTCTTT.

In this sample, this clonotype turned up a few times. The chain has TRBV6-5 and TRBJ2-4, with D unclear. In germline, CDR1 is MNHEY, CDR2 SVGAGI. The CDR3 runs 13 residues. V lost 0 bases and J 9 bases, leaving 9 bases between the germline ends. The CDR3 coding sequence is TGTGCCAGCAGTTACTCGGCTTTAGGCATTCAGTACTTC. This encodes CASSYSALGIQYF.

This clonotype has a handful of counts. The CDR3 DNA follows: TGTGCCAGCAGCCCCAGGACTAGCGGGGGCTACTCCTACAATGAGCAGTTCTTC. It encodes CASSPRTSGGYSYNEQFF. J is TRBJ2-1 and V is TRBV7-2; TRBD2 matches 13 bases. The CDR3 spans 18 residues. CDR1 is SGHTA and CDR2 is FQGNSA in the germline V gene. V lost 5 bases and J lost 0; bases outside the gene matches: 7.

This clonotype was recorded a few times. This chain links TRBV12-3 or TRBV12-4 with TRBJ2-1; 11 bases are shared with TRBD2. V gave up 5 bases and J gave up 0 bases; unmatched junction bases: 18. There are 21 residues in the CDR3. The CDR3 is CASSRPWGTSGRTPSYNEQFF. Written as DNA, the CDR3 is TGTGCCAGCAGTCGACCTTGGGGGACTAGCGGAAGGACACCCTCCTACAATGAGCAGTTCTTC.

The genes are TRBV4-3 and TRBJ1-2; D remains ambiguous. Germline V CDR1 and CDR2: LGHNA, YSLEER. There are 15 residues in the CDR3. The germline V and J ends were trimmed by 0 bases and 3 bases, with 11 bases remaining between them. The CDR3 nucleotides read TGCGCCAGCAGCCAAGATATAAGGGAGGACTATGGCTACACCTTC. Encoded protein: CASSQDIREDYGYTF.

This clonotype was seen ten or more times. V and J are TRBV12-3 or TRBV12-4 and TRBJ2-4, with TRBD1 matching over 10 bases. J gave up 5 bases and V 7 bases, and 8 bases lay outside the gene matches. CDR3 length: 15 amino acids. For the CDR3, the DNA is TGTGCCAGCAAGAACAACGGACAGGGGGAAAACATTCAGTACTTC. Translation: CASKNNGQGENIQYF.

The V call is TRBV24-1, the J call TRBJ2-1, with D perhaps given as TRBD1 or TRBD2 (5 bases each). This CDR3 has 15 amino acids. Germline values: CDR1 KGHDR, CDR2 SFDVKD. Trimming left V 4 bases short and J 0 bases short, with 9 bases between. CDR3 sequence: CATSEKGSSYNEQFF. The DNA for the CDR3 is TGTGCCACCAGTGAGAAGGGGAGCTCCTACAATGAGCAGTTCTTC.